This TCR beta chain is drawn from a study of T-cell reconstitution after alpha-beta-depleted transplantation in children. General study points: Counts and diversity of T cells one year after transplant came mostly from newly produced T cells. Elevated TCRbeta diversity at day 60 was traced, in some patients, to surviving recipient T cells and thymic progenitors. Where alpha-beta T cells came from about two months after transplant was reportedly several hundred expanded graft clones.

As it was prepared, the TCRbeta library received unique molecular identifiers. TCRdb itself ran the PCR reads through MiXCR, one entry per CDR3 protein. Here the sample spans around 250,000 distinct CDR3 sequences, just under 8.5% being singletons. Trimming left V 0 bases short and J 11 bases short, with 7 bases between. The germline V gene encodes CDR1 LGHNA and CDR2 YNFKEQ. The CDR3 runs 11 residues. This clonotype was seen ten or more times. The antigen remains unidentified. Here the sequenced sample was PBMCs, mostly from graft donor cells, taken 180 days after TCRalphabeta/CD19-depleted stem cell transplant. The rearrangement links TRBV4-2 to TRBJ1-1; D gene ambiguous. The sequence derives from a male patient between 10 and 17 years old who had a stem cell transplant for acute lymphoblastic leukemia, so the T cells may come from the graft donor. The DNA for the CDR3 is TGTGCCAGCAGCCAAGATTTAAGGGCTTTCTTT. This translates into CASSQDLRAFF.